The T cell receptor (beta chain) described here comes from a study of T cells in Graves' hyperthyroidism and ophthalmopathy. This clonotype has a count of ten or more. This CDR3 region has 15 residues. The germline V gene encodes CDR1 MNHNS and CDR2 SASEGT. The ends lost 7 bases at V and 2 bases at J; junction bases unmatched: 8. RNA transcripts yielded amplified TCR beta CDR3 regions. The HTBI primer set was used in a first-round RT-PCR of the TCR CDR3. TCRdb ran MiXCR on the multiplex PCR reads and lists one entry per CDR3 protein. Found here are some 500,000 distinct CDR3 sequences, around an eighth of them singletons; the top ten hold under 20%. Graves' hyperthyroidism was deemed stable absent ophthalmopathy progression within 18 months.

Sequencing was performed on blood. This receptor was taken from a woman aged 18-29 years with Graves' hyperthyroidism. The gene calls are TRBV6-1 and TRBJ2-1, with 7 nucleotides matching TRBD1. The CDR3 is CASIFSGQTYNEQFF. The CDR3, as DNA: TGTGCCAGCATTTTCTCGGGACAGACCTACAATGAGCAGTTCTTC.